This T cell receptor beta chain is from a study of blood T cell repertoires in COVID-19. The study recruited people aged about 18 to 90 years across about 25 US areas. Which cohort a participant joined came from the clinical history participants gave. V was shortened by 5 bases and J by 3 bases, with 8 bases between the two germline ends. The CDR3 is 12 residues long. The germline V gene has CDR1 SGHRS and CDR2 YFSETQ. Sequencing was performed with immunoSEQ multiplex PCR; in TCRdb, only in-frame clones are kept and a portion is missing. This sample has roughly 160,000 clones, with approximately 86% found just once.

The chain combines TRBV5-1 with TRBJ1-1, with D possibly matching TRBD1 (5 bases). This receptor was taken from a man between 60 and 70 years old who had recovered from COVID-19. The sequencing input was PBMCs or T cells enriched from blood (not recorded which). The CDR3 protein is CASSLGDTEAFF. CDR3 bases: TGCGCCAGCAGTTTAGGGGACACTGAAGCTTTCTTT.